A selection of T cell receptor beta chains follows, all from one sample in a study of cytomegalovirus exposure and HLA in healthy donors. Sequencing was performed with immunoSEQ multiplex PCR; in TCRdb, only in-frame clones are kept and a portion is missing. This sample has approximately 190,000 clones, with roughly 80% found just once. Sequencing was performed on PBMCs. These receptors were obtained from a woman between 18 and 29 years old in good health and CMV-seronegative. Each CDR3 is given with its conserved first and last residue. The D gene is left open where the match is weak. Only part of the rows carry a size: once, few, many, or a class if the clone is expanded.

V gene	D gene	J gene	clone size	CDR3 DNA	CDR3 protein
TRBV5-8	TRBD1	TRBJ1-2	.	TGTGCCAGCAGCTTTACGGCAGGGGGTGGCTACACCTTC	CASSFTAGGGYTF
TRBV7-6	TRBD2	TRBJ2-5	once	TGTGCCAGCAGCGCCGAGACTAGCGGGAGTAGTTGGACCCAGTACTTC	CASSAETSGSSWTQYF
TRBV5-1	TRBD2	TRBJ2-1	.	TGCGCCAGCAGCTTGTATTCGAGCGGGATGATAGAGCAGTTCTTC	CASSLYSSGMIEQFF
TRBV18	.	TRBJ2-7	.	TGTGCCAGCTCACCACCCCACTTCTACGAGCAGTACTTC	CASSPPHFYEQYF
TRBV6-1	TRBD1	TRBJ2-3	.	TGTGCCAGCAGTGGACCGGGACAGGGGTCATACACAGATACGCAGTATTTT	CASSGPGQGSYTDTQYF
TRBV6-5	.	TRBJ1-5	.	TGTGCCAGCAGTCACCCGGGGGGCAATCAGCCCCAGCATTTT	CASSHPGGNQPQHF
TRBV19	.	TRBJ2-1	.	TGTGCCAGTAGGCCTCGTGGGGCTGGGGACAATGAGCAGTTCTTC	CASRPRGAGDNEQFF
TRBV7-9	.	TRBJ1-1	.	TGTGCCAGCACCCTTCCCCCCGGCGGGGGAGGGAAGAACACTGAAGCTTTCTTT	CASTLPPGGGGKNTEAFF
TRBV18	.	TRBJ2-3	once	TGTGCCAGCCATTCATCGGGACTCCCGGATTTT	CASHSSGLPDF
TRBV7-2	TRBD1	TRBJ2-7	.	TGTGCCAGCAGCCCGGACAGGCGTGTCGAGCAGTACTTC	CASSPDRRVEQYF
TRBV7-9	TRBD1	TRBJ2-2	.	TGTGCCAGCAGCTCAGGGGGATCGAACACCGGGGAGCTGTTTTTT	CASSSGGSNTGELFF
TRBV5-1	TRBD2	TRBJ2-3	.	TGCGCCAGCAGCCTGGAGCATAGCGGGGGCAGCACAGATACGCAGTATTTT	CASSLEHSGGSTDTQYF
TRBV28	.	TRBJ2-7	.	TGTGCCAGCAGTTTCGAAGTCTGGGGGCGCTCAGACGAGCAGTACTTC	CASSFEVWGRSDEQYF
TRBV11-2	.	TRBJ2-3	few	TGTGCCAGCAGCTTAGATCTCAGGACATCAAGCACAGATACGCAGTATTTT	CASSLDLRTSSTDTQYF
TRBV20-1	.	TRBJ2-7	.	TGCAGTGCTAGACAGGGTCGCGGAGAGTACTTC	CSARQGRGEYF
TRBV5-1	TRBD1	TRBJ2-7	once	TGCGCCAGCAGCCCGGGACAGGGGGCGTGGGAGCAGTACTTC	CASSPGQGAWEQYF
TRBV30	TRBD2	TRBJ2-7	.	TGTGCCGGAGCGGGACCCTACGAGCAGTACTTC	CAGAGPYEQYF
TRBV10-2	.	TRBJ2-5	.	TGCGCCAGCAGTGAGGTAACAGTGCAAGAGACCCAGTACTTC	CASSEVTVQETQYF
TRBV5-1	.	TRBJ1-6	.	TGCGCCCTAAGGACAGCACAAAGCTCCTATAATTCACCCCTCCACTTT	CALRTAQSSYNSPLHF
TRBV19	TRBD2	TRBJ2-3	.	TGTGCCAGTAGTTTGGGGGGAGGGGCGGATACGCAGTATTTT	CASSLGGGADTQYF
TRBV27	TRBD1	TRBJ2-3	.	TGTGCCAGCAGTTTACGAGGGGGCTCAGATACGCAGTATTTT	CASSLRGGSDTQYF
TRBV28	.	TRBJ2-5	.	TGTGCCAGCAGTCCGGCCTGGCACAGCCAAGAGACCCAGTACTTC	CASSPAWHSQETQYF
TRBV6-1	TRBD1	TRBJ2-7	.	TGTGCCAGCAGCCAACCGGGACAGCTCTCCTACGAGCAGTACTTC	CASSQPGQLSYEQYF
TRBV4-2	TRBD2	TRBJ2-7	.	TGTGCCAGCAGCCACCTAGCGGGGGGCAGCTACGAGCAGTACTTC	CASSHLAGGSYEQYF
TRBV11-2	.	TRBJ2-7	few	TGTGCCAGCAGCTCCCCAGGGGAGCAGTACTTC	CASSSPGEQYF
TRBV30	TRBD1	TRBJ2-7	few	TGTGCCTGGAGCTCAGGACAGGGGCTCTACGAGCAGTACTTC	CAWSSGQGLYEQYF
TRBV5-1	.	TRBJ2-5	.	TGCGCCAGCAGCCCCGGTGCCCCAGGAATACAGGAGACCCAGTACTTC	CASSPGAPGIQETQYF
TRBV7-7	TRBD1	TRBJ2-7	.	TGTGCCAGCAGCTCCGGGACAGGGCTGGACGAGCAGTACTTC	CASSSGTGLDEQYF
TRBV14	TRBD1	TRBJ1-2	.	TGTGCCAGCAGCCAAGGGACAGGGTCCATCTATGGCTACACCTTC	CASSQGTGSIYGYTF
TRBV28	TRBD1	TRBJ1-4	.	TGTGCCAGCAGTTTGGACAGGGGGCTGGATGAAAAACTGTTTTTT	CASSLDRGLDEKLFF
TRBV6-5	.	TRBJ1-5	.	TGTGCCAGCACCACAGGCCCCAATCAGCCCCAGCATTTT	CASTTGPNQPQHF
TRBV27	TRBD1	TRBJ2-2	.	TGTGCCAGCGGACAGGGGCTCACCGGGGAGCTGTTTTTT	CASGQGLTGELFF
TRBV7-6	.	TRBJ2-7	once	TGTGCCAGCAGCCGGAGGGGGCCATCCTCCTACGAGCAGTACTTC	CASSRRGPSSYEQYF
TRBV7-2	TRBD2	TRBJ2-3	once	TGTGCCAGCAGCGGACTAGCGGGGACAGATACGCAGTATTTT	CASSGLAGTDTQYF
TRBV18	.	TRBJ1-2	few	TGTGCCAGCTCACCAAACGCAAGAGATGGCTACACCTTC	CASSPNARDGYTF
TRBV28	.	TRBJ2-7	.	TGTGCCAGCGGGAGTAACTACGAGCAGTACTTC	CASGSNYEQYF
TRBV2	TRBD1	TRBJ2-7	.	TGTGCCAGCATTGTAGACAGGGGGGACTACGAGCAGTACTTC	CASIVDRGDYEQYF
TRBV15	.	TRBJ1-3	.	TGTGCCACCAGCAGAGATATGTCGTCCATATATTTT	CATSRDMSSIYF
TRBV7-2	.	TRBJ2-5	.	TGTGCCAGCAGCTTTTCCTCTCAAGAGACCCAGTACTTC	CASSFSSQETQYF
TRBV18	TRBD1	TRBJ2-7	.	TGTGCCAGCTCACCACCGTCGGGGACAGGGGGCTACGAGCAGTACTTC	CASSPPSGTGGYEQYF
TRBV27	.	TRBJ2-1	.	TGTGCCAGCAGTCTACTAGGCCCTCCCAACCATGAGCAGTTCTTC	CASSLLGPPNHEQFF
TRBV10-1	.	TRBJ2-3	.	TGCGCCAGCAGAGAGGACTTGTTCACAGATACGCAGTATTTT	CASREDLFTDTQYF
TRBV18	.	TRBJ2-7	.	TGTGCCAGCTCACCCGGAACGGGGGAACTTAACGAGCAGTACTTC	CASSPGTGELNEQYF
TRBV25-1	.	TRBJ2-6	few	TGTGCCAGCAGTGAATTACTTGGGGCCAACGTCCTGACTTTC	CASSELLGANVLTF
TRBV7-9	TRBD2	TRBJ2-7	.	TGTGCCAGCAGCTTAAGGGTAGGAGCGGGAGGGTCCGTTTCCTACGAGCAGTACTTC	CASSLRVGAGGSVSYEQYF
TRBV7-9	.	TRBJ1-1	.	TGTGCCAGCAGCTTAGATTCGTACACTGAAGCTTTCTTT	CASSLDSYTEAFF
TRBV5-8	.	TRBJ2-3	.	TGTGCCAGCAGCTTGGAAGGGGGCACAGATACGCAGTATTTT	CASSLEGGTDTQYF
TRBV15	.	TRBJ2-1	.	TGTGCCACCAGCATAGATGGGACTGTCAATGAGCAGTTCTTC	CATSIDGTVNEQFF
TRBV5-4	TRBD1	TRBJ2-5	.	TGTGCCAGCAGCGACCCGGGACAGGGTAGTCGAGAGACCCAGTACTTC	CASSDPGQGSRETQYF
TRBV6-5	.	TRBJ1-4	.	TGTGCCAGCATTAAGAGAAATGGAGATGAAAAACTGTTTTTT	CASIKRNGDEKLFF
TRBV25-1	.	TRBJ1-2	.	TGTGCCAGCAGTGAATATCTCCTCCCTCCTCGCACCTTC	CASSEYLLPPRTF
TRBV10-1	.	TRBJ1-5	few	TGCGCCAGCAGTACGGGCAATCAGCCCCAGCATTTT	CASSTGNQPQHF
TRBV11-1	TRBD2	TRBJ2-5	.	TGTGCCAGCAGCCCCTTGGGACTAGCCCGAGATAAGACCCAGTACTTC	CASSPLGLARDKTQYF